This T cell receptor beta chain derives from a study of T cells in Graves' hyperthyroidism and ophthalmopathy. This clonotype was counted between two and nine times. Trimming left V 6 bases short and J 5 bases short, with 15 bases between. The CDR3 sequence is 14 residues long. CDR1 and CDR2 (germline): SGHRS, YFSETQ. Amplified regions were TCR beta CDR3 sequences from RNA transcripts. The HTBI primer set served for first-round RT-PCR of the TCR CDR3. TCRdb redid the calling of the multiplex PCR reads with MiXCR, one entry per CDR3 protein. The repertoire holds around 620,000 distinct CDR3 sequences, with 15% to 20% as singletons.

The chain couples TRBV5-1 to TRBJ2-1; no definite D call. This TCR was recovered from a woman between 25 and 40 years old with Graves' hyperthyroidism. The source material was blood. The CDR3 nucleotides read TGCGCCAGCAACGACGGGCAGGTCGACAATGAGCAGTTCTTC. This codes for CASNDGQVDNEQFF.